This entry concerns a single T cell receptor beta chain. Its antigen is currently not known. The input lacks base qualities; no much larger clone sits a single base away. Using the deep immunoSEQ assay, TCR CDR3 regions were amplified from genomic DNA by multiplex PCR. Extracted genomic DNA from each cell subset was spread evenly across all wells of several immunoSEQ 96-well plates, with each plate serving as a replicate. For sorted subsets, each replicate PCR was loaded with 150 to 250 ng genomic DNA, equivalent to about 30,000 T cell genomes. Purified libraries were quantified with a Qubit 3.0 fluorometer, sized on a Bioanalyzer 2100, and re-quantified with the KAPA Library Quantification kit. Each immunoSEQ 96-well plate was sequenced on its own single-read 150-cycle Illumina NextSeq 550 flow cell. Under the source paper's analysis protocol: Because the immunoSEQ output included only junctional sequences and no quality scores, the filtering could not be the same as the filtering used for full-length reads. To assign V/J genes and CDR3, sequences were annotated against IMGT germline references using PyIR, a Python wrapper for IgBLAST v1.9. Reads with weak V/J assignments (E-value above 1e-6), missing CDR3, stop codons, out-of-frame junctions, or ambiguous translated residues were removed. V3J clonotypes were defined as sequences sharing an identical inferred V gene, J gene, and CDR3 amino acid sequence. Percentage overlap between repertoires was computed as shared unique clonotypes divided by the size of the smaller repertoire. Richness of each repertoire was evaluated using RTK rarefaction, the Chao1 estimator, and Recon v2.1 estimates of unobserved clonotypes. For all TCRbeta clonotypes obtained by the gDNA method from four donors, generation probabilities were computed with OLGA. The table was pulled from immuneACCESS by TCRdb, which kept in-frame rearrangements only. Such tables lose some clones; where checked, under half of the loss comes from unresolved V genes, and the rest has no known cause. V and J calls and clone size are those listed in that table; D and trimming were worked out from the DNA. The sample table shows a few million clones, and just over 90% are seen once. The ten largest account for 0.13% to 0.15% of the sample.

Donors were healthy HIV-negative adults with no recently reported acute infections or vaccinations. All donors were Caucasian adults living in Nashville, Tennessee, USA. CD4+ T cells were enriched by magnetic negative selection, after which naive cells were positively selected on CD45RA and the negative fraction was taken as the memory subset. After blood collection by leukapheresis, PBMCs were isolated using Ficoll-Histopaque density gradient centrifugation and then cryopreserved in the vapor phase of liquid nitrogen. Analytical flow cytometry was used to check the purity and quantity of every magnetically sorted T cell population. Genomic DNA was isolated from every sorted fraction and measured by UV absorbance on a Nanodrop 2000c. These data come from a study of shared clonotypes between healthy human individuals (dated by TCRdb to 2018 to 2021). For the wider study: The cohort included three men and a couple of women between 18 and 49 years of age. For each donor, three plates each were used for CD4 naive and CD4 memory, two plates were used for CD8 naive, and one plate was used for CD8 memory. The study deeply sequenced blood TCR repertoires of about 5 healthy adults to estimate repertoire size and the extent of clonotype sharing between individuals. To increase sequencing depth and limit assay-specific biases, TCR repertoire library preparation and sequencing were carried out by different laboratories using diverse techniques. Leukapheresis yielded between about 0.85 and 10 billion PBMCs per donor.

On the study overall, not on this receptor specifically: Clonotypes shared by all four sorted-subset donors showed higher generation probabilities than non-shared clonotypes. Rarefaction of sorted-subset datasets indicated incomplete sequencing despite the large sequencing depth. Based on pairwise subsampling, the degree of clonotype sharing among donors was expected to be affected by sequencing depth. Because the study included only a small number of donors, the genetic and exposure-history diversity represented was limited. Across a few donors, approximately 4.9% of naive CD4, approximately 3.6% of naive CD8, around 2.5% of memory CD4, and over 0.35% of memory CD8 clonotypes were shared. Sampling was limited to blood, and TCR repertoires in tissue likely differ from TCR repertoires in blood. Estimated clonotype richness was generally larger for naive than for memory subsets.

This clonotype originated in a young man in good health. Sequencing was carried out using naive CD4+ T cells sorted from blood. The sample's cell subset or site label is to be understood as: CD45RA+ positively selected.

At the DNA level, the sequence is TGTGCCAGCAGCTTAGGGGCTAGGGAGCCCCAGCATTTT. The resulting protein is CASSLGAREPQHF. The rearrangement combines TRBV7-2 with TRBJ1-5; there is no confident call for the D gene. The CDR3 measures 13 amino acids from cysteine to phenylalanine. The CDR3 DNA has 39 bases and is translated from base 1. CDR1 SGHTA and CDR2 FQGNSA were looked up in the germline V gene. At the junction V is shortened by 1 base and J by 8 bases, with 9 bases in between.